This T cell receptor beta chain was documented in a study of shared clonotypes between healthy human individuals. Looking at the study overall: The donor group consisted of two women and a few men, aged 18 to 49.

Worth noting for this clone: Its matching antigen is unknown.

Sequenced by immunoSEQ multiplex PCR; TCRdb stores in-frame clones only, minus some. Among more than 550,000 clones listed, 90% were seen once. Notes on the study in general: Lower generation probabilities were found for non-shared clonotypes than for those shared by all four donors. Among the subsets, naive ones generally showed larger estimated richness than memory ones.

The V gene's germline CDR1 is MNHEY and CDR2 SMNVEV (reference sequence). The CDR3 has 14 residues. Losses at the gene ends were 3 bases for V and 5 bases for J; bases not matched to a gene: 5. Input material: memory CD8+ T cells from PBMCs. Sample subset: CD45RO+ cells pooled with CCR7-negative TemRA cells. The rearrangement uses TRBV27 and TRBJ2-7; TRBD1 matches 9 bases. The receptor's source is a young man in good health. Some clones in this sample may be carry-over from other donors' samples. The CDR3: CASSFGQGRNEQYF. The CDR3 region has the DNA TGTGCCAGCAGTTTTGGACAGGGGAGGAACGAGCAGTACTTC.